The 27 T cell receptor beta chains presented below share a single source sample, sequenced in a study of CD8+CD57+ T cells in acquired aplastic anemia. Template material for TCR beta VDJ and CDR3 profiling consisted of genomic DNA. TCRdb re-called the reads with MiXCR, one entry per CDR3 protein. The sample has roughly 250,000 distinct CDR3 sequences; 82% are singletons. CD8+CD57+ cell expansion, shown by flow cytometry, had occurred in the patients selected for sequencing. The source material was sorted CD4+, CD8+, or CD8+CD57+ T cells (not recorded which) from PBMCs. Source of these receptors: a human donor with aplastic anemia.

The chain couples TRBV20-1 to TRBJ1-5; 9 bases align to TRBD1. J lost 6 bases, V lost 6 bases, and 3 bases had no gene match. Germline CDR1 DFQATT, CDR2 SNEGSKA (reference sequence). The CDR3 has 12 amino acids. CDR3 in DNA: TGCAGTGCAGGACAGGGGTCTCAGCCCCAGCATTTT. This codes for CSAGQGSQPQHF.

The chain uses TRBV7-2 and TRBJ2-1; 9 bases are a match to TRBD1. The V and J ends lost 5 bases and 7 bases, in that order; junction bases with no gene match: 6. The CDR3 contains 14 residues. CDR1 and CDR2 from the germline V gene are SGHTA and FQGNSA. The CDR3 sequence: CASSNRGRLNEQFF. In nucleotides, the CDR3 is TGTGCCAGCAGCAACAGGGGGCGGTTGAATGAGCAGTTCTTC.

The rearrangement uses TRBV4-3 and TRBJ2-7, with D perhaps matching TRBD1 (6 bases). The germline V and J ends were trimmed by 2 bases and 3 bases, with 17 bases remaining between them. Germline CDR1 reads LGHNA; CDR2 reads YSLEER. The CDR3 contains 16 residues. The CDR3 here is CASSQSGQTTRYEQYF. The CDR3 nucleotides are TGCGCCAGCAGCCAATCAGGACAGACGACTCGCTACGAGCAGTACTTC.

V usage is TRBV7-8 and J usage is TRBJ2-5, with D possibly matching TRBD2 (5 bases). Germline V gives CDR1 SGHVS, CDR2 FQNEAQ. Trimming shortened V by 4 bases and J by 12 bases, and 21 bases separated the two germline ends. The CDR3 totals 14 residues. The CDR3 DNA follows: TGTGCCAGCAGCTGCGGGTCAGACGAAGAATACAAGTACTTC. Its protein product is CASSCGSDEEYKYF.

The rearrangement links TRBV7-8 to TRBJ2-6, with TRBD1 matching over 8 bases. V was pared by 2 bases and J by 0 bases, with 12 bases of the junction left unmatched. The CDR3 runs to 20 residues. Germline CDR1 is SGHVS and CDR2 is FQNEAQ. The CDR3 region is CASSLRSRQGATSGANVLTF. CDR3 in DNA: TGTGCCAGCAGCTTAAGATCTAGGCAGGGGGCTACCTCTGGGGCCAACGTCCTGACTTTC.

The CDR3 DNA is TGTGCCAGCAGCTTAGCGGACCGTCAGGGTGGAAACTATTTT. This gives the protein CASSLADRQGGNYF. The chain combines TRBV9 with TRBJ2-3, with a possible D match to TRBD2 (6 bases). The germline V and J ends were trimmed by 4 bases and 15 bases, with 24 bases remaining between them. Germline V CDR1 and CDR2: SGDLS, YYNGEE. The CDR3 covers 14 residues.

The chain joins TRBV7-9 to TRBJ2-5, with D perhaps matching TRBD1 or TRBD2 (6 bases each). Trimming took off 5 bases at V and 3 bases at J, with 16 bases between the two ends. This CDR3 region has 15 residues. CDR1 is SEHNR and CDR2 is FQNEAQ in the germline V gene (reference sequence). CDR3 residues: CASSTRGGTKETQYF. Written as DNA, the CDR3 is TGTGCCAGCAGCACGAGGGGCGGGACAAAAGAGACCCAGTACTTC. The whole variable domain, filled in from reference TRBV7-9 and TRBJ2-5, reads DTGVSQNPRHKITKRGQNVTFRCDPISEHNRLYWYRQTLGQGPEFLTYFQNEAQLEKSRLLSDRFSAERPKGSFSTLEIQRTEQGDSAMYLCASSTRGGTKETQYFGPGTRLLVL.

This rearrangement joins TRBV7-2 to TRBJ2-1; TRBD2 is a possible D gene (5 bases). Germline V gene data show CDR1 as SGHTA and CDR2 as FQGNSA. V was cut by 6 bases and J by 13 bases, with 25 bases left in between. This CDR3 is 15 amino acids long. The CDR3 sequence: CASSLASGAYYGQFF. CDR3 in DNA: TGTGCCAGCAGTTTGGCAAGCGGCGCCTACTATGGCCAGTTCTTC.

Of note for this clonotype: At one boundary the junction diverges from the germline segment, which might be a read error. CDR3 sequence reads: CATSSFGEQETLYF. CDR3 nucleotides: TGTGCCACCAGCAGTTTCGGCGAGCAAGAGACCCTGTACTTC. The chain is built from TRBV15 and TRBJ2-5; D unclear. Germline V gene sequence: CDR1 LNHNV, CDR2 YYDKDF (reference sequence). The CDR3 loop spans 14 amino acids.

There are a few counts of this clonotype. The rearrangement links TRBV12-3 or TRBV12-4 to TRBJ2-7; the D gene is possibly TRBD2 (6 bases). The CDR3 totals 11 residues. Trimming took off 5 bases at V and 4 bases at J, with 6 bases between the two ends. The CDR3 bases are TGTGCCAGCAGTGGGGGGTACGAGCAGTACTTC. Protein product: CASSGGYEQYF.

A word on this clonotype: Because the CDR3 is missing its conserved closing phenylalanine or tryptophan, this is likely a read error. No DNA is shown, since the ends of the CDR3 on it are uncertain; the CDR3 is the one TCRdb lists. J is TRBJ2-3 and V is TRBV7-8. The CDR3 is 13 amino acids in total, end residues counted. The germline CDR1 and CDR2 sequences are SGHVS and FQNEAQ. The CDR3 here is CASSTGRAWRAER.

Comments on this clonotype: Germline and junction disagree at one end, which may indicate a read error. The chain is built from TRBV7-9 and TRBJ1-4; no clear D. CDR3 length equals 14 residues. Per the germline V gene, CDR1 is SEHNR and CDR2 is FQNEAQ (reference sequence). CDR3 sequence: CASSLDSTGGSLYF. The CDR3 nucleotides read TGTGCCAGCAGCTTAGACTCAACTGGTGGAAGCCTGTATTTT. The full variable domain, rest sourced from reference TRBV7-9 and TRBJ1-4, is DTGVSQNPRHKITKRGQNVTFRCDPISEHNRLYWYRQTLGQGPEFLTYFQNEAQLEKSRLLSDRFSAERPKGSFSTLEIQRTEQGDSAMYLCASSLDSTGGSLYFGSGTQLSVL.

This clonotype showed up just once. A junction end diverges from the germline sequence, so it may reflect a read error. CDR3 amino acids: CASSWTGGTSNEQFF. The CDR3 nucleotides are TGTGCCAGTAGCTGGACAGGAGGGACTTCCAATGAGCAGTTCTTC. The chain couples TRBV11-2 to TRBJ2-1, with a possible D match to TRBD1 (7 bases). The CDR3 has 15 amino acids. CDR1 SGHAT and CDR2 FQNNGV come from the germline V gene.

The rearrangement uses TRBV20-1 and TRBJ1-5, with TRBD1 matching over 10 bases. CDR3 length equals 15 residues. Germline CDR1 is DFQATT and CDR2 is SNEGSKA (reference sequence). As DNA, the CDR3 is TGCAGCGTCAACGGGGACAGGGGAGGGAATCAGCCCCAGCATTTT. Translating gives CSVNGDRGGNQPQHF.

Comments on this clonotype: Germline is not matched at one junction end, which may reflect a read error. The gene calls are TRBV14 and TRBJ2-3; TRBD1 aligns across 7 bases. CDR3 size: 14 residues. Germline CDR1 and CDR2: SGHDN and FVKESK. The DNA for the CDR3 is TGTGCCAGCAGCCTAGTGTCGGGACAGTATAATTCACATTTT. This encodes CASSLVSGQYNSHF.

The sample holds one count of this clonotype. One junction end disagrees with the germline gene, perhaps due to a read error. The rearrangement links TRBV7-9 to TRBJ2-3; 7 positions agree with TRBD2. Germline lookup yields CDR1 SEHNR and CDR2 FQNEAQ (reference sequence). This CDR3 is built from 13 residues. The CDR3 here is CASGLAGRDTTHF. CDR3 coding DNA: TGTGCCAGCGGCTTAGCGGGCAGAGATACGACGCATTTT. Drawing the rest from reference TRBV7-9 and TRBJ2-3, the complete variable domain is DTGVSQNPRHKITKRGQNVTFRCDPISEHNRLYWYRQTLGQGPEFLTYFQNEAQLEKSRLLSDRFSAERPKGSFSTLEIQRTEQGDSAMYLCASGLAGRDTTHFGPGTRLTVL.

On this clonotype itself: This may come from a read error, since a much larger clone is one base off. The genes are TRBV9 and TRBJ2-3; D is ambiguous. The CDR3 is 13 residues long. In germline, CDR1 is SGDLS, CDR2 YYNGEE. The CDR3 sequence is CASSVGADKQYFF. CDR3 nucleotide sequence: TGTGCCAGCAGCGTAGGGGCAGATAAGCAGTATTTTTTT.

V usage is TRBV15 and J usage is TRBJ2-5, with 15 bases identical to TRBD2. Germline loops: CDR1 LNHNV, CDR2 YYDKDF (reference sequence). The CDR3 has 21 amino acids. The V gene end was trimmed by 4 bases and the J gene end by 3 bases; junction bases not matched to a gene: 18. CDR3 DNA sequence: TGTGCCACCAGCACCCGACAGGGACTAGCGGGGGGAGTTTCACCTAAAGAGACCCAGTACTTC. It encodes CATSTRQGLAGGVSPKETQYF.

The CDR3, as DNA: TGTGCCAGCAGTTTCGAGGGGATCCTCCCGGATACGCAGTATTTT. This translates into CASSFEGILPDTQYF. The rearrangement links TRBV27 to TRBJ2-3, with D perhaps TRBD1 or TRBD2 (5 bases each). The CDR3 has 15 residues. Trimming took 3 bases from V and 6 from J, leaving 16 bases between them. Germline loops: CDR1 MNHEY, CDR2 SMNVEV (reference sequence).

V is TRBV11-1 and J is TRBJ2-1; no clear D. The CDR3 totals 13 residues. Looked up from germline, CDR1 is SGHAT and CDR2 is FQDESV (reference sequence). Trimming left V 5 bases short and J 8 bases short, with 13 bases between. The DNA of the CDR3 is TGTGCCAGCAGCGTAGGCAAAGATCATGAGCAGTTCTTC. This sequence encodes CASSVGKDHEQFF.

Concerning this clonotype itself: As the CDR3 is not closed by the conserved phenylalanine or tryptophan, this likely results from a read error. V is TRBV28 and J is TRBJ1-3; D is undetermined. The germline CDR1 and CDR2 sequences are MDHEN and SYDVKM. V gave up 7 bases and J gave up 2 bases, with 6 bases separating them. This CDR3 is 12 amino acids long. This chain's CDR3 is CASTVPGNTIYL. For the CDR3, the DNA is TGTGCCAGCACGGTCCCTGGAAACACCATATATCTT.

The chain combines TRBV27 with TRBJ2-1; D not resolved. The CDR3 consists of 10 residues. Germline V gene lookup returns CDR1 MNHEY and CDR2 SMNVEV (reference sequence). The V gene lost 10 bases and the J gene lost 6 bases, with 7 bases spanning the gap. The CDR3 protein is CATKGNEQFF. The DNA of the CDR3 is TGTGCCACTAAGGGCAATGAGCAGTTCTTC.

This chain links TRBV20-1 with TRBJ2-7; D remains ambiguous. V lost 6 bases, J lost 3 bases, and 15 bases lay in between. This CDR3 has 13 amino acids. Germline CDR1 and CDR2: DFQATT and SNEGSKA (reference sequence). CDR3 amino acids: CSAPTRRHYEQYF. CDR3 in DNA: TGCAGTGCCCCCACTCGAAGGCACTACGAGCAGTACTTC.

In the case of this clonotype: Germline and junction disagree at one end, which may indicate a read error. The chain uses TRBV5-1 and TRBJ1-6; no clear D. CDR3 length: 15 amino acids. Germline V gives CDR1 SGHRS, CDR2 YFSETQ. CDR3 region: CASSFTSSYNSPPHF. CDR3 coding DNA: TGCGCCAGCAGCTTCACAAGCTCCTATAATTCACCCCCCCACTTT. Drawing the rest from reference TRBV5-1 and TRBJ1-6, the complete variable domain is KAGVTQTPRYLIKTRGQQVTLSCSPISGHRSVSWYQQTPGQGLQFLFEYFSETQRNKGNFPGRFSGRQFSNSRSEMNVSTLELGDSALYLCASSFTSSYNSPPHFGNGTRLTVT.

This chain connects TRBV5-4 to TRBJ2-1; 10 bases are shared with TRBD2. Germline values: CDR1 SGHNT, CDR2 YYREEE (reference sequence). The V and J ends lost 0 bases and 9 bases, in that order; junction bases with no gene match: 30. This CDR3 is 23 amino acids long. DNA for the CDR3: TGTGCCAGCAGCTTGGCCCTTAGCGGGGGGCGTCGGGACACCGGGGAGTTCCTTAGTGAGCAGTTCTTC. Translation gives CASSLALSGGRRDTGEFLSEQFF.

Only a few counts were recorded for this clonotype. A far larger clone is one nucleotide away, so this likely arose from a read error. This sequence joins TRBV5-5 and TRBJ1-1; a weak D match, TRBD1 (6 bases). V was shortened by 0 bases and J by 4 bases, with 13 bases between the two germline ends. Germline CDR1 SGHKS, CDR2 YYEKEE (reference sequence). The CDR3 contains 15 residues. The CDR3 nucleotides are TGTGCCAGCAGCTTGGACAGGGCAGGGAGCACTGAAGCTTTCTTT. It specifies CASSLDRAGSTEAFF.

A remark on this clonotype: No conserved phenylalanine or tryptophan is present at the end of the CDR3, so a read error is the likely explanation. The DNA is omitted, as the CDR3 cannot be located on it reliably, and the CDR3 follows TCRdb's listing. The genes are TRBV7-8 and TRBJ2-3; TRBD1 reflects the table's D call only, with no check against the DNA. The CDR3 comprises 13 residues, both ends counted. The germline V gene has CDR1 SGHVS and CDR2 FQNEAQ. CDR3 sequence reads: CASGEGGRAATYY.